This T cell receptor beta chain was sequenced during a study of T cell changes during pregnancy in multiple sclerosis. Data came from immunoSEQ multiplex PCR; TCRdb stores just in-frame clones and leaves some out. The table shows some 110,000 clones, with around 90% occurring only once. Germline V CDR1 and CDR2: SQVTM, ANQGSEA. This CDR3 has 13 residues. The J segment lost 7 bases and the V segment lost 2 bases, leaving 4 bases of the junction unmatched. The rearrangement uses TRBV29-1 and TRBJ2-1, with TRBD2 matching over 8 bases. The sample was peripheral blood, taken after pregnancy. This clonotype was sampled from a female donor with multiple sclerosis, enrolled in a pregnancy study. DNA for the CDR3: TGCAGCGTTGAAACCCCGGGGGGGAATGAGCAGTTCTTC. This gives the protein CSVETPGGNEQFF.